This T cell receptor beta chain originates from a study of cytomegalovirus exposure and HLA in healthy donors. This PCR relied on a set of 60 Vbeta primers and 13 Jbeta primers. Generated by immunoSEQ multiplex PCR, the TCRdb table keeps only in-frame clones and is missing some. The sample consists of about 110,000 clones, around 78% of them appearing once. Germline values: CDR1 MGHRA, CDR2 YSYEKL. The length of the CDR3 is 15 residues. After removal of 6 bases from V and 0 bases from J, the junction contained 2 bases not matched to a gene. Material for sequencing was PBMCs. The V gene is TRBV4-1, the J gene TRBJ1-3, with 10 bases matching TRBD1. This clonotype originated in a woman in her 30s in good health and CMV-seronegative. The CDR3: CASRRTGGSGNTIYF. The CDR3, as DNA: TGCGCCAGCAGACGGACAGGGGGCTCTGGAAACACCATATATTTT.